Listed here is a single T cell receptor (beta chain). Its specificity is unknown. Trimming removed 3 bases from V and 7 bases from J; junction bases left unmatched: 6. The CDR3 runs to 14 residues. Germline V CDR1 and CDR2: LNHDA, SQIVND (reference sequence). This entry belongs to a study of T cell responses to AZD1222 COVID-19 vaccine. General study findings and limits: Among vaccine-associated CD4 TCRs, coverage spanned spike, with dominance at 160-218 and 743-854. Sampling captured repertoires only after the peak T cell response. Donors in the cohort were predominantly white British and more often female, and clonal diversity was possibly underestimated. Spike-specific TCR breadth and depth both grew after two AZD1222 doses.

Clones were sequenced by immunoSEQ multiplex PCR, and TCRdb holds only the in-frame ones, with some missing. Here the sample spans approximately 140,000 clones, over 75% being singletons. The chain carries TRBV19 and TRBJ2-1; 7 bases fit TRBD1. Sequenced here: peripheral blood, sampled on day 0 of AZD1222 vaccination. This TCR came from an adult in good health. As DNA, the CDR3 is TGTGCCAGTAGTATCAGAGGGGGCGGAAATGAGCAGTTCTTC. Protein sequence: CASSIRGGGNEQFF. The whole variable domain, remainder taken from reference TRBV19 and TRBJ2-1, is DGGITQSPKYLFRKEGQNVTLSCEQNLNHDAMYWYRQDPGQGLRLIYYSQIVNDFQKGDIAEGYSVSREKKESFPLTVTSAQKNPTAFYLCASSIRGGGNEQFFGPGTRLTVL.